This entry concerns a single T cell receptor beta chain. The data derive from a study of control samples from healthy donors and cancer patients. The V gene's germline CDR1 is SGHRS and CDR2 YFSETQ. V shed 1 base and J shed 4 bases, with 11 bases lying between them. There are 14 residues in the CDR3. Assay: immunoSEQ multiplex PCR; the TCRdb copy retains only in-frame clones and omits some. This repertoire shows about 130,000 clones, about 92% found once; its top ten account for approximately 0.57%. The sample comprised PBMCs. This TCR derives from an elderly man with head and neck cancer. The J gene is TRBJ2-5, the V gene TRBV5-1; D perhaps matches TRBD2 (5 bases). The CDR3 DNA is TGCGCCAGCAGCTTGTATGAGGGCCGAGAGACCCAGTACTTC. This codes for CASSLYEGRETQYF. Filled out from reference TRBV5-1 and TRBJ2-5, the complete variable domain reads KAGVTQTPRYLIKTRGQQVTLSCSPISGHRSVSWYQQTPGQGLQFLFEYFSETQRNKGNFPGRFSGRQFSNSRSEMNVSTLELGDSALYLCASSLYEGRETQYFGPGTRLLVL.